The subject of this entry is one TCR beta chain. Its target is unknown. V gave up 5 bases and J gave up 4 bases; unmatched junction bases: 6. CDR1 and CDR2 from the germline V gene are MNHEY and SVGAGI. There are 14 residues in the CDR3. This specimen comes from a study of cytomegalovirus exposure and HLA in healthy donors. Findings and limits, study-wide: A later analysis linked a missense variant in DCLRE1C to the trimming of TCR beta V and J genes. Cytomegalovirus-associated TCR beta chains were listed, numbering roughly 150. Sequencing likely produced, as an artifact, a cluster of highly shared sequence variants.

The primer mix had 60 Vbeta and 13 Jbeta primers. In the original analysis: The authors later counted 70 million to 80 million unique TCR beta chains, 8.5 million to 13 million of them shared. Here immunoSEQ multiplex PCR was the method, and the copy in TCRdb shows in-frame clones only, minus some. That table gives V, J and clone size, and the DNA gave D and trimming. The sample consists of approximately 170,000 clones, roughly 84% of them appearing once. The chain joins TRBV6-5 to TRBJ1-2; 8 bases map to TRBD1. What was sequenced was PBMCs. This receptor was identified in a man under 40 in good health and CMV-seropositive. The CDR3 loop reads CASSRQGQGYGYTF. The CDR3 bases are TGTGCCAGCAGTCGACAGGGGCAGGGCTATGGCTACACCTTC.